This is a list of T cell receptor delta chains from one sample in a study of Vδ1+ human thymocytes. TCRdb repeated clone calling on the multiplex PCR reads with CATT. The table has 45,000 to 75,000 delta-chain clones, about 15% seen once; the top ten hold under 0.5%. Sequencing was performed on Vdelta1+ gamma-delta thymocytes from the thymus. These receptors were taken from a girl in the first two years of life who had congenital heart surgery. Both conserved end residues are part of each CDR3. D genes are given only for firm matches. Size is stated for part of the rows, as once, few or many counts, or as a class when the clone is expanded.

abundance	v_gene	j_gene	d_gene	CDR3nt	CDR3aa
NA	TRDV1	TRDJ1	TRDD3	TGTGCTCTTGGTTCTCCTTGTCTGGGGGATACTGAGTCAAAAATGACCCCCGATAAACTCATCTTT	CALGSPCLGDTESKMTPDKLIF
few	TRDV1	TRDJ1	NA	TGTGCTCTTGGGAACGACTCGTGGGATGGCGCCGATAAACTCATCTTT	CALGNDSWDGADKLIF
few	TRDV1	TRDJ1	NA	TGTGCTCTTGGGGAAGGCGGGGGGGTAAACACCGATAAACTCATCTTT	CALGEGGGVNTDKLIF
many	TRDV2	TRDJ1	NA	TGTGCCTGTGACACCGGTTGGGGGGAACACACCGATAAACTCATCTTT	CACDTGWGEHTDKLIF
NA	TRDV1	TRDJ1	NA	TGTGCTCTTGGGGAACTGAAGGTCCCAACGGATGGGGGCTGGGGTGAAGACACCGATAAACTCATCTTT	CALGELKVPTDGGWGEDTDKLIF
NA	TRDV1	TRDJ1	NA	TGTGCTCTTGGGGAATTGAATCCTACGATTTTACTGGGGAGCGATAAACTCATCTTT	CALGELNPTILLGSDKLIF
once	TRDV1	TRDJ1	TRDD3	TGTGCTCTTGGGGAACTAACCGTGGGGGGGGACTGGGGGATAATCTCCGATAAACTCATCTTT	CALGELTVGGDWGIISDKLIF
NA	TRDV1	TRDJ1	TRDD2	TGTGCTCTCGGGGAACCAAAGGGCGGACCTTCCTATAGGACTGGGCCCGCAACGTGGACCGATAAACTCATCTTT	CALGEPKGGPSYRTGPATWTDKLIF
few	TRDV1	TRDJ1	TRDD3	TGTGCTCTTGGGGAACAAACCATCCCTCCAGTAGCTGAAGCTGGGGGCACAAACTACACCGATAAACTCATCTTT	CALGEQTIPPVAEAGGTNYTDKLIF
few	TRDV1	TRDJ1	NA	TGTGCTCTTGGGCCCAGAATGCGTACTGGAGCTTACACCGATAAACTCATCTTT	CALGPRMRTGAYTDKLIF
few	TRDV1	TRDJ1	NA	TGTGCTCTTGGGGGGTCTAGAGGTCTTGGGGTTGGCCTGTACACCGATAAACTCATCTTT	CALGGSRGLGVGLYTDKLIF
many	TRDV2	TRDJ1	TRDD3	TGTGCCCTGAGACTGGGGGATACTTCCACCGATAAACTCATCTTT	CALRLGDTSTDKLIF
few	TRDV1	TRDJ1	TRDD3	TGTGCTCTCCTTACTAAGTACTGGGGGCCCTCACCGTACACCGATAAACTCATCTTT	CALLTKYWGPSPYTDKLIF
few	TRDV1	TRDJ1	TRDD3	TGTGCTCTTGGGGAACTAGGAGCGCCTACCTCCGTACTGGGGGTCATCACCGATAAACTCATCTTT	CALGELGAPTSVLGVITDKLIF
few	TRDV1	TRDJ2	TRDD3	TGTGCTCTTGGGGAACCGAAGGCGGGGGATACGCCGGCACAACTCTTCTTT	CALGEPKAGDTPAQLFF
NA	TRAV29/DV5	TRDJ1	NA	NA	CSVLLCSIDTRLGNTDKLIF
few	TRDV1	TRDJ1	TRDD3	TGTGCTCTTGGGGAAGCCCGCTACTGGGGGATCTCGTACACCGATAAACTCATCTTT	CALGEARYWGISYTDKLIF
NA	TRDV1	TRDJ1	NA	TGTGCTCTTGGGGAACCCGGGGGCCGAGATAAGGAACTCATCTTT	CALGEPGGRDKELIF
NA	TRDV1	TRDJ1	TRDD3	TGTGCTCTTGGGGTCGAGGGGCTGGGGGATAGAAAACTCATCTTT	CALGVEGLGDRKLIF
NA	TRDV1	TRDJ1	TRDD3	TGTGCTCTTGGGGAGCACCCGTACTGGGGGATACTGGGTTACACCGATAAACTCATCTTT	CALGEHPYWGILGYTDKLIF